The next 14 T cell receptor beta chains were all read from a single sample in a study of CD8+ T cells in alopecia areata. cDNA serving as the sequencing template came from extracted, reverse transcribed RNA. Repertoires were generated with immunoSEQ multiplex PCR, while TCRdb's copy carries only in-frame clones and drops some. The sample records 130,000 to 150,000 clones, 62% being singletons. Source material: CD8+ T cells sorted from blood. All receptors derive from a human donor in good health.

With respect to this clone: Other DNA sequences in this sample translate to the same CDR3. This rearrangement joins TRBV30 to TRBJ2-7; D is unclear. The V gene's germline CDR1 is GTSNPN and CDR2 SVGIG (reference sequence). The V and J ends lost 0 bases and 2 bases respectively, with 8 bases between them. The CDR3 is 13 residues long. CDR3 sequence reads: CAWSVGRAYEQYF. The CDR3 nucleotides read TGTGCCTGGAGTGTTGGCCGAGCCTACGAGCAGTACTTC.

The rearrangement joins TRBV29-1 to TRBJ2-6, with 10 bases matching TRBD1. The J segment lost 4 bases and the V segment lost 2 bases, leaving 17 bases of the junction unmatched. This CDR3 comprises 20 residues. CDR1 is SQVTM and CDR2 is ANQGSEA in the germline V gene. The CDR3 here is CSVETRWEGQGPLGANVLTF. As DNA, the CDR3 is TGCAGCGTTGAAACGCGCTGGGAGGGACAGGGGCCTCTGGGGGCCAACGTCCTGACTTTC.

The chain combines TRBV28 with TRBJ1-1; no clear D gene. V was trimmed by 3 bases and J by 8 bases, leaving 7 bases between them. This CDR3 has 11 amino acids. Germline CDR1 reads MDHEN; CDR2 reads SYDVKM. CDR3 region: CASSFQVEAFF. In nucleotides, the CDR3 is TGTGCCAGCAGTTTTCAAGTAGAAGCTTTCTTT.

This clone is a singleton in its sample. The gene calls are TRBV30 and TRBJ1-1, with D hard to call. With 4 bases removed from V and 0 bases from J, the gap between germline ends came to 12 bases. Germline V gene lookup returns CDR1 GTSNPN and CDR2 SVGIG (reference sequence). The CDR3 loop spans 14 amino acids. Here the CDR3 DNA reads TGTGCCTGGATAGGCACCCCGTTGAACACTGAAGCTTTCTTT. It specifies CAWIGTPLNTEAFF.

The genes are TRBV9 and TRBJ2-2, with 10 bases that match TRBD2. This CDR3 has 15 residues. V lost 4 bases and J lost 3; bases outside the gene matches: 3. Germline lookup yields CDR1 SGDLS and CDR2 YYNGEE. CDR3 region: CASSPSGGDTGELFF. The CDR3 nucleotides read TGTGCCAGCAGCCCAAGCGGGGGGGACACCGGGGAGCTGTTTTTT.

This clone was seen more than once but under ten times. The genes are TRBV6-5 and TRBJ2-2; 8 bases fit TRBD2. Germline CDR1 reads MNHEY; CDR2 reads SVGAGI. The CDR3 contains 14 residues. V dropped 5 bases and J dropped 4; count of bases not matched to a gene: 3. The CDR3 region is CASSEGTSTGELFF. The CDR3 DNA reads as TGTGCCAGCAGTGAAGGGACTAGCACCGGGGAGCTGTTTTTT.

This chain links TRBV9 with TRBJ1-5, with D unclear. The ends were cut back, 0 bases at V and 7 bases at J, with 8 bases in the middle. Germline values: CDR1 SGDLS, CDR2 YYNGEE. This CDR3 contains 13 residues. CDR3 in amino acids: CASSVGGSQPQHF. In DNA, the CDR3 is TGTGCCAGCAGCGTAGGCGGGAGCCAGCCCCAGCATTTT.

CDR3 nucleotide sequence: TGTGCCAGCAGCTTAGACGGGACAGAGGATGGCTACACCTTC. Its translation: CASSLDGTEDGYTF. The chain joins TRBV11-3 to TRBJ1-2; 7 nucleotides agree with TRBD1. Per the germline V gene, CDR1 is SGHNT and CDR2 is YENEEA. V was pared by 0 bases and J by 6 bases, with 4 bases of the junction left unmatched. The CDR3 runs 14 residues.

CDR3 in amino acids: CASSRGEAFF. CDR3 sequence (DNA): TGTGCCAGCAGTAGGGGAGAAGCTTTCTTT. The V gene is TRBV2, the J gene TRBJ1-1; tentatively, D is TRBD1 (5 bases). V lost 5 bases and J 8 bases, leaving 6 bases between the germline ends. The CDR3 loop spans 10 amino acids. CDR1 and CDR2 (germline): SNHLY, FYNNEI.

CDR3 region: CASSIVGIVNEQYF. The CDR3 nucleotides are TGTGCCAGTAGTATTGTGGGAATTGTCAACGAGCAGTACTTC. V is TRBV19 and J is TRBJ2-7; D unclear. This CDR3 is 14 amino acids long. In germline, CDR1 is LNHDA, CDR2 SQIVND (reference sequence). V was shortened by 3 bases and J by 5 bases, with 14 bases between the two germline ends.

A single count supports this clone. V usage is TRBV5-4 and J usage is TRBJ2-1, with D possibly TRBD2 on 6 matching bases. There are 15 residues in the CDR3. V was cut by 7 bases and J by 3 bases, with 17 bases left in between. Per the germline V gene, CDR1 is SGHNT and CDR2 is YYREEE (reference sequence). CDR3 coding DNA: TGTGCCAGCGGAGGAGGGGTCTCGGGCTACAATGAGCAGTTCTTC. Translation gives CASGGGVSGYNEQFF.

This chain uses TRBV13 with TRBJ2-5; D may be TRBD2 (5 bases). In germline, CDR1 is PRHDT, CDR2 FYEKMQ (reference sequence). The CDR3 covers 15 residues. Trimming stripped 4 bases from V and 1 base from J, with 13 bases between. In DNA form, the CDR3 reads TGTGCCAGCAGCTACCTCGGGGAGCGCCAAGAGACCCAGTACTTC. The encoded protein is CASSYLGERQETQYF. The full variable domain, with the rest looked up from reference TRBV13 and TRBJ2-5, is AAGVIQSPRHLIKEKRETATLKCYPIPRHDTVYWYQQGPGQDPQFLISFYEKMQSDKGSIPDRFSAQQFSDYHSELNMSSLELGDSALYFCASSYLGERQETQYFGPGTRLLVL.

The rearrangement links TRBV7-2 to TRBJ2-4; D is possibly TRBD2 (6 bases). V lost 4 bases to trimming and J lost 3 bases, with 10 bases between them. CDR1 is SGHTA, CDR2 FQGNSA, per germline. The CDR3 runs to 14 residues. CDR3 in amino acids: CASSSGSGKNIQYF. CDR3 nucleotide sequence: TGTGCCAGCAGCTCCGGGAGTGGCAAAAACATTCAGTACTTC.

This clone occurred a few times. This chain uses TRBV28 with TRBJ2-3; 12 bases fit TRBD2. The CDR3 is 17 amino acids. Germline V gene lookup returns CDR1 MDHEN and CDR2 SYDVKM. The junction had 5 bases not matched to a gene; V was cut back by 2 bases and J by 2 bases. The CDR3 reads CASSLLRLAGDTDTQYF. CDR3 DNA: TGTGCCAGCAGTTTACTCCGACTAGCGGGGGACACAGATACGCAGTATTTT.